The TCR beta chain under discussion was sequenced for a study of long-term antiretroviral therapy in people with HIV. Version v3.0 of the immunoSEQ assay ran at survey level. TCRdb's copy holds only in-frame clones and misses some; the assay was immunoSEQ multiplex PCR. The table lists roughly 14,000 clones, roughly 84% of them singletons, with 6.5% to 7.5% in the top ten. This clone was observed a handful of times. The CDR3 covers 15 residues. Germline loops: CDR1 MGHRA, CDR2 YSYEKL. V was pared by 6 bases and J by 0 bases, with 12 bases between. This rearrangement joins TRBV4-1 to TRBJ1-5; D gene uncertain. Sequenced material: unsorted PBMCs, taken 0.4 years after starting antiretroviral therapy. The origin of this receptor is a man aged 25 to 45 with HIV. The DNA for the CDR3 is TGCGCCAGCAGTCCTCCACAGCCTAGCAATCAGCCCCAGCATTTT. It encodes CASSPPQPSNQPQHF.